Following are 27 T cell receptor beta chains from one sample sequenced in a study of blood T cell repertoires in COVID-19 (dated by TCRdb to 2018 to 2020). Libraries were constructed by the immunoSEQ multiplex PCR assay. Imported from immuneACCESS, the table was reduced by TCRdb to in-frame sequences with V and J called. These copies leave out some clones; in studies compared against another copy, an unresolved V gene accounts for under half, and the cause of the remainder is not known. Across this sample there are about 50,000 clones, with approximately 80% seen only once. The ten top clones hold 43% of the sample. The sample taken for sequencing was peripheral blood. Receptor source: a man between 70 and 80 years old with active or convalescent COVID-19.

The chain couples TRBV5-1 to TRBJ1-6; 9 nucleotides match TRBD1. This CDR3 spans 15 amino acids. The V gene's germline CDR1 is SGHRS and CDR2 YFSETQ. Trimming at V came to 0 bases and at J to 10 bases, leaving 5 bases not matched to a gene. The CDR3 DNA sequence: TGCGCCAGCAGCTTGGGGGACAGGGAGGGATCACCCCTCCACTTT. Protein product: CASSLGDREGSPLHF.

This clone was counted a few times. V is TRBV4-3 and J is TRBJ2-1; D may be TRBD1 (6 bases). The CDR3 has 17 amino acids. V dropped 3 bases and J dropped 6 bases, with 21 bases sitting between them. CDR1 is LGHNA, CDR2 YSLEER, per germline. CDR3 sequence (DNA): TGCGCCAGCAGCCACGGAACAGGGAACAGAGGGCCCAATGAGCAGTTCTTC. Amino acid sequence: CASSHGTGNRGPNEQFF.

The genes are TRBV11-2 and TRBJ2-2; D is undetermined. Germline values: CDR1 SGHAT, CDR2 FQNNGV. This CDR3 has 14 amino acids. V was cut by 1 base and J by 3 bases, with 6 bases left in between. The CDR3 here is CASSLVRDTGELFF. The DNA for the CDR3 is TGTGCCAGCAGCTTAGTGCGTGACACCGGGGAGCTGTTTTTT.

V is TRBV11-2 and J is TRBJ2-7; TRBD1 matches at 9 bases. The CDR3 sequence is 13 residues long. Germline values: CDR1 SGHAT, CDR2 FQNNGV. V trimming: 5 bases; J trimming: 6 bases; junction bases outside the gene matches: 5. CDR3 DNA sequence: TGTGCCAGCAGCCGGGACAGGGAATCCGAGCAGTACTTC. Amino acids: CASSRDRESEQYF. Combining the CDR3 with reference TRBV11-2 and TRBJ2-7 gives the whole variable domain EAGVAQSPRYKIIEKRQSVAFWCNPISGHATLYWYQQILGQGPKLLIQFQNNGVVDDSQLPKDRFSAERLKGVDSTLKIQPAKLEDSAVYLCASSRDRESEQYFGPGTRLTVT.

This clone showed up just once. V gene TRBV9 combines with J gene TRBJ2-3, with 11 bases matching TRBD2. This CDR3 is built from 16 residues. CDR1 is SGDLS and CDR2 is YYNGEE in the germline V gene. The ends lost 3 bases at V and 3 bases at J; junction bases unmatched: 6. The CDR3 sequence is CASSELAGELTDTQYF. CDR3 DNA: TGTGCCAGCAGCGAACTAGCGGGAGAGTTAACAGATACGCAGTATTTT.

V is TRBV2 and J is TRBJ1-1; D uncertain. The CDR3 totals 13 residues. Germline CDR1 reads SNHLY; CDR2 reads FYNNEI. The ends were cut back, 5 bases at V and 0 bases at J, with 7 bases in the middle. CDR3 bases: TGTGCCAGCAGTTCAGACTTGAACACTGAAGCTTTCTTT. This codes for CASSSDLNTEAFF. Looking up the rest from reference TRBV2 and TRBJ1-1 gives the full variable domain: EPEVTQTPSHQVTQMGQEVILRCVPISNHLYFYWYRQILGQKVEFLVSFYNNEISEKSEIFDDQFSVERPDGSNFTLKIRSTKLEDSAMYFCASSSDLNTEAFFGQGTRLTVV.

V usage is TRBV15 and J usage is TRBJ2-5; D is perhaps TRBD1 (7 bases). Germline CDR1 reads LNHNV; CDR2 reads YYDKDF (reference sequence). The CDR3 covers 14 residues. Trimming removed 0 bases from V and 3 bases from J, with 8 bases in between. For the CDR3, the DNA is TGTGCCACCAGCAGAGACAGGGGGGAAGAGACCCAGTACTTC. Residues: CATSRDRGEETQYF. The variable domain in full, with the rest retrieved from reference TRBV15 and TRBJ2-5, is DAMVIQNPRYQVTQFGKPVTLSCSQTLNHNVMYWYQQKSSQAPKLLFHYYDKDFNNEADTPDNFQSRRPNTSFCFLDIRSPGLGDTAMYLCATSRDRGEETQYFGPGTRLLVL.

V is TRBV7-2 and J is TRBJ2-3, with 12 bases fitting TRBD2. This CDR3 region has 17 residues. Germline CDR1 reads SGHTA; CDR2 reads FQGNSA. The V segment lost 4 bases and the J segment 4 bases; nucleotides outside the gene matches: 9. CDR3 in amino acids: CASSYNPSGRGSDTQYF. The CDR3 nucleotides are TGTGCCAGCAGCTATAACCCTAGCGGGAGGGGATCAGATACGCAGTATTTT.

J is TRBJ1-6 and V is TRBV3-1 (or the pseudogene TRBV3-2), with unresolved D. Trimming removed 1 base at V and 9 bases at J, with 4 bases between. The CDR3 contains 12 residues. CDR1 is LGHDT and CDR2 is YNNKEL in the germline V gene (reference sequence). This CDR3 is CASSQGSSPLHF. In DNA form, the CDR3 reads TGTGCCAGCAGCCAAGGTAGTTCACCCCTCCACTTT.

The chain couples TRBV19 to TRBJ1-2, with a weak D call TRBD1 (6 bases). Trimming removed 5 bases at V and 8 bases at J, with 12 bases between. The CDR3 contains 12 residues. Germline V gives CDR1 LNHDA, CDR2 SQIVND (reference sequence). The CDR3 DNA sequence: TGTGCCAGTAGTGCCAGGGGCCACGGCTACACCTTC. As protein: CASSARGHGYTF.

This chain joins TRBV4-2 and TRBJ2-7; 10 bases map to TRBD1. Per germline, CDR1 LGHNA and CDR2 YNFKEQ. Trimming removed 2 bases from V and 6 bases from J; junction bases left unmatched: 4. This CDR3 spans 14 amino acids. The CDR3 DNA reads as TGTGCCAGCAGCCAAACGGGACAGGGGAGCGAGCAGTACTTC. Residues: CASSQTGQGSEQYF.

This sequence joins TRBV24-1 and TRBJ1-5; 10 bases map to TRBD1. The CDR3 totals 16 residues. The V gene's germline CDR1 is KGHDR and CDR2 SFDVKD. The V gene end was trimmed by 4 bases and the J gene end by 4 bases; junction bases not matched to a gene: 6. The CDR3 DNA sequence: TGTGCCACCAGTGAGTCGACAGGGGGCGAGAATCAGCCCCAGCATTTT. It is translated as CATSESTGGENQPQHF.

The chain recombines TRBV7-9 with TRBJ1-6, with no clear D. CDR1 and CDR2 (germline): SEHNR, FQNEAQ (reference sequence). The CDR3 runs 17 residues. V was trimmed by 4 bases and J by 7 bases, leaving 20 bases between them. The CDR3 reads CASSWADGIRRNSPLHF. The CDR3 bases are TGTGCCAGCAGCTGGGCAGACGGAATTCGGAGGAATTCACCCCTCCACTTT.

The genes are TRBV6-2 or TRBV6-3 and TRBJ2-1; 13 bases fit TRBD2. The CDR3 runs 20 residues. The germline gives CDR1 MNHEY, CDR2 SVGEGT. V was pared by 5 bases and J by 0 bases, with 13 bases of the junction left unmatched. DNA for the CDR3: TGTGCCAGCAGTAAGCGAACGGGACTAGCGGGGTCCCTCTCCTACAATGAGCAGTTCTTC. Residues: CASSKRTGLAGSLSYNEQFF.

Here the CDR3 reads CASSITRTGVEYGYTF. In nucleotides, the CDR3 is TGTGCCAGTAGTATAACCCGTACAGGGGTAGAATATGGCTACACCTTC. The J gene is TRBJ1-2, the V gene TRBV19, with 7 bases matching TRBD1. Germline V gives CDR1 LNHDA, CDR2 SQIVND (reference sequence). With V trimmed by 2 bases and J by 5 bases, 11 bases remained unmatched. The CDR3 sequence is 16 residues long.

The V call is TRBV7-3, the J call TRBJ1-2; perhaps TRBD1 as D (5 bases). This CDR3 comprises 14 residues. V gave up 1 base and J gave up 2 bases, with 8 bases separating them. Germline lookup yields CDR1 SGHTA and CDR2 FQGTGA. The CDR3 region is CASSLSGGNYGYTF. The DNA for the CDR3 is TGTGCCAGCAGCTTAAGTGGGGGGAACTATGGCTACACCTTC.

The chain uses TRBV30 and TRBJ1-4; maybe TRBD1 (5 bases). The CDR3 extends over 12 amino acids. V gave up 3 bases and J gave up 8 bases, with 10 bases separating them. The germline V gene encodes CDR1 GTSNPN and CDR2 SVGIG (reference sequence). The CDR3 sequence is CAWSQGIEKLFF. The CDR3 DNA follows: TGTGCCTGGAGCCAGGGTATCGAAAAACTGTTTTTT. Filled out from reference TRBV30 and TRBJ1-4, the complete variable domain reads SQTIHQWPATLVQPVGSPLSLECTVEGTSNPNLYWYRQAAGRGLQLLFYSVGIGQISSEVPQNLSASRPQDRQFILSSKKLLLSDSGFYLCAWSQGIEKLFFGSGTQLSVL.

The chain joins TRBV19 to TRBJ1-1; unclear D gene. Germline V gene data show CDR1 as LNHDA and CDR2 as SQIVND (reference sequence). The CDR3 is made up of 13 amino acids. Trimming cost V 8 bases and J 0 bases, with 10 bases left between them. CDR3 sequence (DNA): TGTGCCAGTCAGAGGGAATTGAACACTGAAGCTTTCTTT. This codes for CASQRELNTEAFF.

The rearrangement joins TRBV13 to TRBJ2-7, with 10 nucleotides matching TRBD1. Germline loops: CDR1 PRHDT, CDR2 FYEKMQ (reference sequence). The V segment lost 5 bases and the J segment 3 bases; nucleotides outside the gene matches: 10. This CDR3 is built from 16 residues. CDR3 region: CASSLVPGQGSYEQYF. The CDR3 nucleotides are TGTGCCAGCAGCCTCGTACCGGGACAGGGGAGCTACGAGCAGTACTTC.

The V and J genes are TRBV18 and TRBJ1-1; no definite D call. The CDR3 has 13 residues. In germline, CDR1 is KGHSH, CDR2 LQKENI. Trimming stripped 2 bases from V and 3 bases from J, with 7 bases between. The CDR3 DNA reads TGTGCCAGCTCACCAGATGGAGACACTGAAGCTTTCTTT. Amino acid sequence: CASSPDGDTEAFF.

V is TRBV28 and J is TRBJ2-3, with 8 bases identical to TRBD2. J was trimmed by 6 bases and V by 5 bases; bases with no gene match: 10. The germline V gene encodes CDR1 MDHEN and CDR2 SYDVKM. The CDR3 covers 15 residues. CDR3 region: CASSPLGRGADTQYF. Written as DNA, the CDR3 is TGTGCCAGCAGTCCTCTGGGGCGGGGGGCTGATACGCAGTATTTT.

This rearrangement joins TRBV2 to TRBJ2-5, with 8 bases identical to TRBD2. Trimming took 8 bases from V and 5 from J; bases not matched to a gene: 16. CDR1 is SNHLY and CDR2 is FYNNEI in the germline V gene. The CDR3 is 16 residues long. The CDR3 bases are TGTGCCAGCGAGACTAGACTAGCGCCTGGCGGGGAGACCCAGTACTTC. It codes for CASETRLAPGGETQYF.

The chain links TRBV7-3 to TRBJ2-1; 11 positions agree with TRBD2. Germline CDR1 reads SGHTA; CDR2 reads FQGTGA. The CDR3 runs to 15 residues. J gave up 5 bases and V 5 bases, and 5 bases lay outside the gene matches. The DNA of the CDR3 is TGTGCCAGCAGCCCTAGACTAGCGGGAAACAATGAGCAGTTCTTC. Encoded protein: CASSPRLAGNNEQFF.

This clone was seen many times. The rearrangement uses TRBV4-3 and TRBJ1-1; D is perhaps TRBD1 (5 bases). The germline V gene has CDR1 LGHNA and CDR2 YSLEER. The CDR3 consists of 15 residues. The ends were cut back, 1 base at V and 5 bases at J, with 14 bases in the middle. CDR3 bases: TGCGCCAGCAGCCAAGGGGCGGGGGATATGACTGAAGCTTTCTTT. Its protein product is CASSQGAGDMTEAFF.

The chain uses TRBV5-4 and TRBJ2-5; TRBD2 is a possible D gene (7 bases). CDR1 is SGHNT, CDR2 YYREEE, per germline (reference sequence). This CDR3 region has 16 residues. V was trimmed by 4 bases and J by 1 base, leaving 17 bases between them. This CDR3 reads CASSPRGGTAQETQYF. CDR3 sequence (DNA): TGTGCCAGCAGCCCAAGGGGGGGGACCGCCCAAGAGACCCAGTACTTC. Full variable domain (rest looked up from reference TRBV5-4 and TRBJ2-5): ETGVTQSPTHLIKTRGQQVTLRCSSQSGHNTVSWYQQALGQGPQFIFQYYREEENGRGNFPPRFSGLQFPNYSSELNVNALELDDSALYLCASSPRGGTAQETQYFGPGTRLLVL.

This chain's CDR3 is CASSGQGVTEAFF. The CDR3 nucleotides read TGTGCCAGCAGCGGACAGGGGGTAACTGAAGCTTTCTTT. The rearrangement uses TRBV14 and TRBJ1-1; TRBD1 matches 10 bases. This CDR3 spans 13 amino acids. With 5 bases clipped from V and 5 bases from J, the junction kept 2 bases outside the gene matches. Per germline, CDR1 SGHDN and CDR2 FVKESK.

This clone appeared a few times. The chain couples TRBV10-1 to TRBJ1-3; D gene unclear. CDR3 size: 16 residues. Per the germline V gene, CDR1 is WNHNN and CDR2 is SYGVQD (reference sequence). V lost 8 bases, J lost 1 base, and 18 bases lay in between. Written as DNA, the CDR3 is TGCGCCAGCCAGGCAATTGTCGGATGGTCTGGAAACACCATATATTTT. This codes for CASQAIVGWSGNTIYF.